This TCR beta chain emerged from a study of response to subunit inactivated influenza vaccine. TCRdb recomputed calls from the RT-PCR reads with MiXCR, one row per CDR3 protein. The sample records a few hundred thousand distinct CDR3 sequences, roughly 10% being singletons. Germline loops: CDR1 DFQATT, CDR2 SNEGSKA (reference sequence). With V trimmed by 2 bases and J by 15 bases, 12 bases remained unmatched. CDR3 length: 14 amino acids. The same sample was also used in a study of T cells expressing NK-cell markers. That paper states: UMIs accompanied the 5'RACE template switching by which TCR beta cDNA was made.

The source was PBMCs from blood, collected on the day of vaccination. The sequence derives from a man between 50 and 59 years old who received an inactivated influenza vaccine. The chain combines TRBV20-1 with TRBJ2-1; 11 bases fit TRBD2. CDR3 DNA sequence: TGCAGTGCTAGAACACAAGATACTAGCGGGAGTGTGTTCTTC. Translating gives CSARTQDTSGSVFF.